A single sample is the source of the 16 T cell receptor beta chains below, sequenced in a study of cytomegalovirus exposure and HLA in healthy donors. The PCR ran on 60 Vbeta and 13 Jbeta primers. Using immunoSEQ multiplex PCR, the repertoire was profiled, and TCRdb retains in-frame clones only, with some absent. The sample lists approximately 150,000 clones, 77% occurring once. Sequencing used PBMCs. Receptor source: a woman aged 40 to 49 in good health and CMV-seropositive.

The chain combines TRBV9 with TRBJ2-3; D is uncertain. The CDR3 is made up of 14 amino acids. V lost 1 base, J lost 2 bases, and 8 bases lay in between. CDR1 is SGDLS and CDR2 is YYNGEE in the germline V gene. In DNA, the CDR3 is TGTGCCAGCAGCGTATCATGGCCCACAGATACGCAGTATTTT. Translation gives CASSVSWPTDTQYF.

The gene calls are TRBV6-6 and TRBJ2-1, with D perhaps TRBD2 (7 bases). CDR1 is MNHNY, CDR2 SVGAGI, per germline (reference sequence). The CDR3 extends over 13 amino acids. The germline V and J ends were trimmed by 8 bases and 5 bases, with 13 bases remaining between them. The CDR3 loop is CASRGGAHNEQFF. The CDR3 nucleotides read TGTGCCAGCCGCGGGGGCGCTCACAATGAGCAGTTCTTC.

The rearrangement uses TRBV7-2 and TRBJ2-1; TRBD2 aligns across 8 bases. The CDR3 is 14 amino acids. The ends lost 6 bases at V and 6 bases at J; junction bases unmatched: 7. Per the germline V gene, CDR1 is SGHTA and CDR2 is FQGNSA. The CDR3: CASSSKRESNEQFF. Here the CDR3 DNA reads TGTGCCAGCAGTTCAAAGCGGGAGAGCAATGAGCAGTTCTTC.

The CDR3 DNA sequence: TGCGCCAGCAGCTTAGGAGAGATCCAAGAGACCCAGTACTTC. As protein: CASSLGEIQETQYF. V usage is TRBV5-1 and J usage is TRBJ2-5; D call uncertain. Looked up from germline, CDR1 is SGHRS and CDR2 is YFSETQ. Trimming took off 2 bases at V and 1 base at J, with 9 bases between the two ends. The CDR3 consists of 14 residues.

This chain uses TRBV21-1 with TRBJ1-2. TRBV21-1 is a pseudogene locus. The CDR3 contains 12 residues. For the CDR3, the DNA is TGTGCCAGCAGCTCTCGTCAGCGGGGCTACACCTTC. Its translation is CASSSRQRGYTF.

V gene TRBV19 combines with J gene TRBJ1-5, with D unresolved. Trimming left V 0 bases short and J 0 bases short, with 3 bases between. Germline V gene lookup returns CDR1 LNHDA and CDR2 SQIVND (reference sequence). The CDR3 extends over 14 amino acids. CDR3 protein: CASSIDGSNQPQHF. The CDR3 nucleotides read TGTGCCAGTAGTATAGACGGTAGCAATCAGCCCCAGCATTTT.

Notes on this clone: The junction departs from germline at one end; a sequencing error may be responsible. The rearrangement joins TRBV6-1 to TRBJ2-7; D is uncertain. The CDR3 covers 13 residues. Germline V gene lookup returns CDR1 MNHNS and CDR2 SASEGT. This CDR3 reads CVSSSNRDKMQYF. In nucleotides, the CDR3 is TGTGTCAGCAGTAGTAATCGCGACAAGATGCAGTACTTC.

This clone was seen more than once but under ten times. The chain joins TRBV2 to TRBJ1-1; perhaps TRBD1 as D (6 bases). The ends were cut back, 2 bases at V and 0 bases at J, with 13 bases in the middle. The CDR3 sequence is 16 residues long. CDR1 SNHLY and CDR2 FYNNEI come from the germline V gene. CDR3 DNA sequence: TGTGCCAGCAGTGAACGACAGGCTCCTATGAACACTGAAGCTTTCTTT. Protein product: CASSERQAPMNTEAFF.

This clone has just a few counts. This chain links TRBV6-1 with TRBJ2-7; 7 positions agree with TRBD1. The germline CDR1 and CDR2 sequences are MNHNS and SASEGT. V lost 6 bases, J lost 7 bases, and 9 bases stayed unmatched. The CDR3 length is 13 residues. The CDR3 is CASRYTGVGEQYF. CDR3 in DNA: TGTGCCAGCAGGTATACAGGGGTAGGTGAGCAGTACTTC.

The chain carries TRBV5-4 and TRBJ2-7, with 7 bases that match TRBD1. V trimming: 0 bases; J trimming: 0 bases; junction bases outside the gene matches: 3. This CDR3 is 15 amino acids long. From germline, CDR1 is SGHNT and CDR2 YYREEE (reference sequence). This CDR3 reads CASSLDRGASYEQYF. In DNA, the CDR3 is TGTGCCAGCAGCTTGGACAGGGGAGCCTCCTACGAGCAGTACTTC.

The chain recombines TRBV30 with TRBJ1-2, with no clear D. Trimming removed 2 bases from V and 4 bases from J, with 5 bases in between. The V gene's germline CDR1 is GTSNPN and CDR2 SVGIG (reference sequence). The length of the CDR3 is 11 residues. This CDR3 is CAWSSSYGYTF. In DNA form, the CDR3 reads TGTGCCTGGAGTTCTAGCTATGGCTACACCTTC.

This clone was found once. The gene calls are TRBV18 and TRBJ2-7, with D possibly matching TRBD2 (5 bases). Per the germline V gene, CDR1 is KGHSH and CDR2 is LQKENI. V lost 3 bases and J 2 bases, leaving 11 bases between the germline ends. CDR3 size: 14 residues. The CDR3 coding sequence is TGTGCCAGCTCACCGACTCGGGATACCTACGAGCAGTACTTC. Translated: CASSPTRDTYEQYF.

The J gene is TRBJ2-5, the V gene TRBV7-2, with TRBD1 matching 10 bases. TRBJ2-7 explains the end of the DNA better; the J call may be wrong. The CDR3 runs 15 residues. Looked up from germline, CDR1 is SGHTA and CDR2 is FQGNSA. In DNA form, the CDR3 reads TGTGCCAGCAGGCCTGGAGGGACAGGGGTCTACGAGCAGTACTTC. Its protein product is CASRPGGTGVYEQYF.

The chain is built from TRBV4-3 and TRBJ1-4; perhaps TRBD1 as D (5 bases). The CDR3 sequence is 13 residues long. Between the trimmed V and J ends, which lost 6 bases and 8 bases, there was a span of 13 bases. Germline CDR1 is LGHNA and CDR2 is YSLEER. The CDR3 region has the DNA TGCGCCAGCAGGGGTCGGGGGGAAGAAAAACTGTTTTTT. It codes for CASRGRGEEKLFF.

The chain links TRBV25-1 to TRBJ2-7, with D uncertain. V was trimmed by 4 bases and J by 3 bases, leaving 10 bases between them. CDR1 and CDR2 (germline): MGHDK, SYGVNS. The CDR3 spans 13 residues. CDR3 nucleotide sequence: TGTGCCAGCAGTGGAGGCCGGTTCTACGAGCAGTACTTC. Translation gives CASSGGRFYEQYF.

The CDR3: CASSSGTSGRYEQYF. The CDR3 DNA reads TGTGCCAGCAGCTCAGGGACTAGCGGGCGCTACGAGCAGTACTTC. V gene TRBV7-8 combines with J gene TRBJ2-7; TRBD2 matches at 12 bases. V dropped 4 bases and J dropped 3; count of bases not matched to a gene: 4. Per the germline V gene, CDR1 is SGHVS and CDR2 is FQNEAQ. The CDR3 consists of 15 residues.